This T cell receptor beta chain was sequenced in a study of STAT3 mutations in large granular lymphocyte leukemia. Sequencing was performed with immunoSEQ multiplex PCR; in TCRdb, only in-frame clones are kept and a portion is missing. In the table there are roughly 25,000 clones, about 95% of which are singletons. About this clone: Its antigen is not identified.

The length of the CDR3 is 12 residues. Trimming cost V 4 bases and J 3 bases, with 6 bases left between them. Germline CDR1 and CDR2: SGHAT and FQNNGV. Study-wide findings and caveats: Every T-LGLL patient had at least one immunodominant TCRbeta clonotype. Some patients had persisting codominant clonotypes that could mask small clones.

Input material: peripheral blood mononuclear cells. The chain couples TRBV11-2 to TRBJ2-5; D is unresolved. This TCR came from a man aged 35 to 55 with T-cell large granular lymphocyte leukemia. Some clones in this sample may be carry-over from other donors' samples. CDR3 nucleotide sequence: TGTGCCAGCAGCTCGAAGAAAGAGACCCAGTACTTC. It translates to CASSSKKETQYF.